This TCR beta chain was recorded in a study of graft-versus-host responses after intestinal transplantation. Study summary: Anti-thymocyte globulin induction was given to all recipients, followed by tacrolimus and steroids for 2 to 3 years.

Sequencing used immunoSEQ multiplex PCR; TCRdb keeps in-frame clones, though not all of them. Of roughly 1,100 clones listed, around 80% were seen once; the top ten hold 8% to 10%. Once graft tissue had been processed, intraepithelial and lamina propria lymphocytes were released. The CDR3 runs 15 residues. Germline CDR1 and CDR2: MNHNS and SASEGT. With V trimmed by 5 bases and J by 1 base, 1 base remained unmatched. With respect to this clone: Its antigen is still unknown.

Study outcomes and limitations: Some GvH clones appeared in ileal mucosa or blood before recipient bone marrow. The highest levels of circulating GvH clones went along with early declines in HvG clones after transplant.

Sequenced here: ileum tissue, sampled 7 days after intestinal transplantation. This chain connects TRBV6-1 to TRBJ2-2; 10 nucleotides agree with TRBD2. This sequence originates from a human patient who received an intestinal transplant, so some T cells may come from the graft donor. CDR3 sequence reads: CASSLAGGNTGELFF. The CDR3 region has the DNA TGTGCCAGCAGTTTAGCGGGGGGGAACACCGGGGAGCTGTTTTTT.